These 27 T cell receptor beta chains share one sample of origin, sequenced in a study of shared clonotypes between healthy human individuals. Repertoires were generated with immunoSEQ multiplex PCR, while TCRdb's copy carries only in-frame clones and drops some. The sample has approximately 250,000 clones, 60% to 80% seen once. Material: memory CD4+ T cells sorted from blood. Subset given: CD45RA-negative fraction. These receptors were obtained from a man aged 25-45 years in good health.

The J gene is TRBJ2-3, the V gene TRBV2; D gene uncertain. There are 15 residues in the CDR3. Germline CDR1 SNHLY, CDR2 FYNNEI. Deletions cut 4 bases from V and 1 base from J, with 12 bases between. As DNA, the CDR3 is TGTGCCAGCAGTGTAAATCCAACGCGCACAGATACGCAGTATTTT. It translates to CASSVNPTRTDTQYF.

The DNA for the CDR3 is TGTGCCAGCAGTTACAGGGGGGTTTATGGCTACACCTTC. Protein: CASSYRGVYGYTF. The chain carries TRBV2 and TRBJ1-2; 8 bases line up with TRBD1. There are 13 residues in the CDR3. J lost 5 bases, V lost 5 bases, and 4 bases had no gene match. The germline CDR1 and CDR2 sequences are SNHLY and FYNNEI.

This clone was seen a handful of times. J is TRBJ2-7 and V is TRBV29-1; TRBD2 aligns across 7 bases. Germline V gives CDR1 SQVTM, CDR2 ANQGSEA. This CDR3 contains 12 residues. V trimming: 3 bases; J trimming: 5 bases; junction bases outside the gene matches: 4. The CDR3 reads CSVEGGSDEQYF. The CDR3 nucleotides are TGCAGCGTTGAGGGAGGGTCTGACGAGCAGTACTTC.

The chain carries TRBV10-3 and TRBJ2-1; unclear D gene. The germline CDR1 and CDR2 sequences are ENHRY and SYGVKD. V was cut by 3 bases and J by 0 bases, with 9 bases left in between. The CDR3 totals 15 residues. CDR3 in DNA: TGTGCCATCAGTGACCCACGGAGCTCCTACAATGAGCAGTTCTTC. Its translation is CAISDPRSSYNEQFF.

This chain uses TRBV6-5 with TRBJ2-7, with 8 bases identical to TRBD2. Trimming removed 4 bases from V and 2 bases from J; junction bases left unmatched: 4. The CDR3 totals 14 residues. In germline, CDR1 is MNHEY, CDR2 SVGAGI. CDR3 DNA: TGTGCCAGCAGTTCTAGCGGGTTGACCTACGAGCAGTACTTC. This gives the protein CASSSSGLTYEQYF.

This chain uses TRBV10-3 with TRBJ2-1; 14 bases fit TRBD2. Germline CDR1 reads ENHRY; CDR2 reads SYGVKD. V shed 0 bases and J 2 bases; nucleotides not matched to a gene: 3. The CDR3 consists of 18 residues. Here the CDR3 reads CAISESGTSGSAYNEQFF. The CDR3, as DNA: TGTGCCATCAGTGAGTCGGGGACTAGCGGGAGTGCCTACAATGAGCAGTTCTTC.

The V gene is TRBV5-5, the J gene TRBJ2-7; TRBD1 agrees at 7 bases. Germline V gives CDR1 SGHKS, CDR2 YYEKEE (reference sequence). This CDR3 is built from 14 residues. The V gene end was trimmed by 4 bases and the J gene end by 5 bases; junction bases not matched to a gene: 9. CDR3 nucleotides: TGTGCCAGCAGCACCCGACAGGGTAGCAACGAGCAGTACTTC. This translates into CASSTRQGSNEQYF.

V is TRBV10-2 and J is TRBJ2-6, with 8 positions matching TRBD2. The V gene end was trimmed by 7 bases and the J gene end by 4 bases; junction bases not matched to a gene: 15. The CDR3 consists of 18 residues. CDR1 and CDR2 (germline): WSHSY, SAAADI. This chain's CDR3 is CASTSRASGLLGANVLTF. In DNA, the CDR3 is TGCGCCAGCACCTCCCGCGCTAGCGGGCTCTTAGGGGCCAACGTCCTGACTTTC.

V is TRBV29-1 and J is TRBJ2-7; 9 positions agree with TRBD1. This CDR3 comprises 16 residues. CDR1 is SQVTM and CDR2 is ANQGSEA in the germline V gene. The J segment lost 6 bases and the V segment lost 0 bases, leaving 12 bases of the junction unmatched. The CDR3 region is CSVEDLPDRGQIEQYF. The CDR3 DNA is TGCAGCGTTGAAGATCTCCCGGACAGGGGCCAAATCGAGCAGTACTTC.

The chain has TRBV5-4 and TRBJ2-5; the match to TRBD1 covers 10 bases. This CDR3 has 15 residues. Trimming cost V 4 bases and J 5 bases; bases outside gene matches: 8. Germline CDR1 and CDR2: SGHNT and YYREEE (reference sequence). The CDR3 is CASSHDRGRLETQYF. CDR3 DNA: TGTGCCAGCAGCCACGACAGGGGGCGGTTGGAGACCCAGTACTTC.

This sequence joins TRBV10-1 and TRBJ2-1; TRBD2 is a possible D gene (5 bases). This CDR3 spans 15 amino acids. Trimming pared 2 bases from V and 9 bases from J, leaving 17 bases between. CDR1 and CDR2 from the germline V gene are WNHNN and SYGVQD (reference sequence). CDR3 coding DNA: TGCGCCAGCAGTGAGGGCGACGGGATTCAGACTGAGCAGTTCTTC. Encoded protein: CASSEGDGIQTEQFF.

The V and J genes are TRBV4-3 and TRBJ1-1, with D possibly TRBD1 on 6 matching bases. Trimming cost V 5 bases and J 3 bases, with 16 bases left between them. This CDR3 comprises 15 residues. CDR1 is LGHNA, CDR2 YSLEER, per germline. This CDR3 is CASSEAGGWDTEAFF. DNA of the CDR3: TGCGCCAGCAGCGAGGCCGGGGGCTGGGACACTGAAGCTTTCTTT.

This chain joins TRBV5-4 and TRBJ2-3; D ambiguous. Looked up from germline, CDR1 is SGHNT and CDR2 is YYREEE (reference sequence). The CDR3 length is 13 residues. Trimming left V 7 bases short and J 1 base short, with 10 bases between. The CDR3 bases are TGTGCCAGCGAGTCGAGCGGCACAGATACGCAGTATTTT. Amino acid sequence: CASESSGTDTQYF.

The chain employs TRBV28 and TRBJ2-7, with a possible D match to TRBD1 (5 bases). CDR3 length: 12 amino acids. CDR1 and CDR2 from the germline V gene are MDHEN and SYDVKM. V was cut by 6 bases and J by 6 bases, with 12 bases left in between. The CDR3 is CASSMRRGEQYF. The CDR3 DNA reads TGTGCCAGCAGCATGCGAAGGGGCGAGCAGTACTTC.

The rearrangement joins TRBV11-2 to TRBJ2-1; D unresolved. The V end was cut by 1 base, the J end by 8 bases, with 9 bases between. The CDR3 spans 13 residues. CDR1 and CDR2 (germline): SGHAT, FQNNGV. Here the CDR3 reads CASSLGLWDEQFF. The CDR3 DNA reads TGTGCCAGCAGCTTAGGGCTCTGGGATGAGCAGTTCTTC.

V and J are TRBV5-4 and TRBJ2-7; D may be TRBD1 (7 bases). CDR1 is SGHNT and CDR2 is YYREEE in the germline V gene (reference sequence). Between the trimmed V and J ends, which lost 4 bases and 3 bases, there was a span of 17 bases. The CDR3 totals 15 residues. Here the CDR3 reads CASSPGGGTHYEQYF. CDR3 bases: TGTGCCAGCAGCCCTGGAGGGGGCACGCACTACGAGCAGTACTTC.

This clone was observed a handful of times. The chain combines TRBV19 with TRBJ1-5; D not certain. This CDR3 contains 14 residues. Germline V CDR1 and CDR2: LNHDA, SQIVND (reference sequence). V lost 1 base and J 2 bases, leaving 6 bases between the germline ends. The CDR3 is CASSIGNGNQPQHF. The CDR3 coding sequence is TGTGCCAGTAGTATAGGGAATGGCAATCAGCCCCAGCATTTT.

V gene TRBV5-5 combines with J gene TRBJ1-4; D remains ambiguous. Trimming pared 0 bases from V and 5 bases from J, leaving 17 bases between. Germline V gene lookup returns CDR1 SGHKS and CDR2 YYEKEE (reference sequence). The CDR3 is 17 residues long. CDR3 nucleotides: TGTGCCAGCAGCTTGGCCGGACGGACGGTTCTGAATGAAAAACTGTTTTTT. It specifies CASSLAGRTVLNEKLFF.

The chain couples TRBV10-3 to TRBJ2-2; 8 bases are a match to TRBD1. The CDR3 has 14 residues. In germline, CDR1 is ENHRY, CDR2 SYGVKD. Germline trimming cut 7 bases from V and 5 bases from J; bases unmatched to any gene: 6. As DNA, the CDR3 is TGTGCCATCAAGGAGGACAGGGAGACCGGGGAGCTGTTTTTT. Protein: CAIKEDRETGELFF.

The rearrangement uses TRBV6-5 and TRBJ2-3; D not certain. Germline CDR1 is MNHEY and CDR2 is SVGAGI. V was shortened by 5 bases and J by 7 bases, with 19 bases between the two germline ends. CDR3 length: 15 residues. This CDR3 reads CASSQQDLSVNTQYF. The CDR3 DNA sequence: TGTGCCAGCAGTCAGCAAGACTTGAGCGTTAATACGCAGTATTTT.

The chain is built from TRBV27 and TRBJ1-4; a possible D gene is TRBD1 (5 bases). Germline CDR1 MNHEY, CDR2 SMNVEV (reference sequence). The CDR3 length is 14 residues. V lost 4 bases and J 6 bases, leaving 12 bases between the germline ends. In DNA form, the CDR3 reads TGTGCCAGCAGTTCCGGGGGAGAAGATGAAAAACTGTTTTTT. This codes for CASSSGGEDEKLFF.

The CDR3 protein is CASSGQTSTDTQYF. CDR3 DNA sequence: TGTGCCAGCAGCGGACAGACTAGCACAGATACGCAGTATTTT. V and J are TRBV2 and TRBJ2-3; D may be TRBD1 (6 bases). Germline V gives CDR1 SNHLY, CDR2 FYNNEI. Trimming took off 6 bases at V and 0 bases at J, with 10 bases between the two ends. The CDR3 contains 14 residues. Complete variable domain (other parts from reference TRBV2 and TRBJ2-3): EPEVTQTPSHQVTQMGQEVILRCVPISNHLYFYWYRQILGQKVEFLVSFYNNEISEKSEIFDDQFSVERPDGSNFTLKIRSTKLEDSAMYFCASSGQTSTDTQYFGPGTRLTVL.

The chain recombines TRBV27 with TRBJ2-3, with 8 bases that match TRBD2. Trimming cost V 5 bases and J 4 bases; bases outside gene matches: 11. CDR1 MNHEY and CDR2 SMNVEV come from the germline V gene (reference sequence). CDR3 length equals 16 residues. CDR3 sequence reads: CASSPYSGISSDTQYF. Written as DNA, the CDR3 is TGTGCCAGCAGTCCCTATAGCGGGATTAGTTCAGATACGCAGTATTTT.

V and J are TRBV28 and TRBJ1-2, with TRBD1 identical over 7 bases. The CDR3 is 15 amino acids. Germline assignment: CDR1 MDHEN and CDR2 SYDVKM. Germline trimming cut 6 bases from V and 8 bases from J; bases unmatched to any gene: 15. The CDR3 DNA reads TGTGCCAGCAGCCGGACAGGTTTGGCGGTGTTGGGCTACACCTTC. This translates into CASSRTGLAVLGYTF.

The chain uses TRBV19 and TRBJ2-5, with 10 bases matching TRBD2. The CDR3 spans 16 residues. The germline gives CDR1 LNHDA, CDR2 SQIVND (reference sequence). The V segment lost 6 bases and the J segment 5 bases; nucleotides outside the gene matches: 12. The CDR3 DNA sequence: TGTGCCAGTAGAGGCGCTCTAGCGGGAGAGGGCGAGACCCAGTACTTC. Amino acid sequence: CASRGALAGEGETQYF. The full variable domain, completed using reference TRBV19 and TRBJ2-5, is DGGITQSPKYLFRKEGQNVTLSCEQNLNHDAMYWYRQDPGQGLRLIYYSQIVNDFQKGDIAEGYSVSREKKESFPLTVTSAQKNPTAFYLCASRGALAGEGETQYFGPGTRLLVL.

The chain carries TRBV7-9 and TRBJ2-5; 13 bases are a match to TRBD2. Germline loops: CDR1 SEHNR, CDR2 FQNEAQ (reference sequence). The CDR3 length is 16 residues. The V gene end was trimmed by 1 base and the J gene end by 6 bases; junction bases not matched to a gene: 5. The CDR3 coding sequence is TGTGCCAGCAGCTTAGTCGGGACTAGCGGGGCGAAGACCCAGTACTTC. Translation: CASSLVGTSGAKTQYF.

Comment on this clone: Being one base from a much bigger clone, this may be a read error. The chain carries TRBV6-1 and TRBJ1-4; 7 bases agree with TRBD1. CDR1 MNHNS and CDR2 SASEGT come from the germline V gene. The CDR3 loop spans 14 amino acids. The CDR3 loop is CAGRLEGTAQGLFF. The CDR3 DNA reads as TGTGCCGGCAGATTAGAAGGGACAGCACAGGGACTGTTTTTT.